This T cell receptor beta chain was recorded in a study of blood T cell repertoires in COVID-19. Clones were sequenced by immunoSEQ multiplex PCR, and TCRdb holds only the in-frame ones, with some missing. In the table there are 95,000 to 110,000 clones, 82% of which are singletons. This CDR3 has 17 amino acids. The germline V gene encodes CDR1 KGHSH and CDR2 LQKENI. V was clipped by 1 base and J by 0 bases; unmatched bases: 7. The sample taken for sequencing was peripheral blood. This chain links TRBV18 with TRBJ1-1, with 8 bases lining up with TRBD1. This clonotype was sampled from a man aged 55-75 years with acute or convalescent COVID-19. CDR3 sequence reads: CASSPLTGANMNTEAFF. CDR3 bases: TGTGCCAGCTCACCACTGACAGGGGCGAACATGAACACTGAAGCTTTCTTT.